This T cell receptor beta chain was sequenced in a study of beta chain features in type 1 diabetes. The study, taken as a whole, reports: Sampled from patients, naive, central memory and Treg TCRB repertoires appeared more similar than those sampled from healthy donors. In cDNA sequencing, cells with high TCR expression could be over-represented.

The whole isolated RNA underwent reverse transcription, so sequencing captured expressed TCRB transcripts. TCRdb keeps only in-frame clones here, not all; method: immunoSEQ multiplex PCR. This repertoire shows just over 600,000 clones, around 16% found once; its top ten account for around 0.1%. This clone was counted between two and nine times. Its antigen remains unidentified. The CDR3 runs 16 residues. V was clipped by 7 bases and J by 5 bases; unmatched bases: 8. CDR1 and CDR2 from the germline V gene are SEHNR and FQNEAQ (reference sequence). Staining for CD45RO/CCR7/CD25/CD127/CD95/CD27 allowed sorting of CD4+ naive, central memory, regulatory and stem cell-like memory cells.

The chain employs TRBV7-9 and TRBJ2-5; 15 bases map to TRBD2. Source material: naive CD4+ T cells from blood. The receptor was derived from a man aged 18 to 30 in good health. The CDR3, as DNA: TGTGCCAGCACCCAGGACGGGACTAGCGGGGGGGAGACCCAGTACTTC. Encoded protein: CASTQDGTSGGETQYF.